This T cell receptor (beta chain) was sequenced in a study of cytomegalovirus exposure and HLA in healthy donors. Overall study results and limits: A highly shared variant cluster was judged a likely technical artifact.

This clone was seen a few times. What it binds is not known. PCR involved 60 Vbeta and 13 Jbeta primers. TCRdb's copy holds only in-frame clones and misses some; the assay was immunoSEQ multiplex PCR. Of about 160,000 clones in the sample, 84% were seen once. Participants comprised healthy donors of bone marrow. CDR1 and CDR2 (germline): LNHDA, SQIVND (reference sequence). The CDR3 is 13 amino acids. V was pared by 10 bases and J by 4 bases, with 5 bases of the junction left unmatched. This TCR was sampled from a man aged 50 or older in good health and CMV-seropositive. Sequencing used PBMCs. This chain uses TRBV19 with TRBJ2-3, with 10 bases matching TRBD2. CDR3 nucleotide sequence: TGTGCCATCAGGGGGACTAGCGCAGATACGCAGTATTTT. Residues: CAIRGTSADTQYF.